The 14 T cell receptor beta chains in this list originate from one sample, sequenced in a study of post-analysis software for immune sequencing data. Overall study results and limits: When patients were compared with controls, a handful of TRBV segments were more frequent, TRBV5-6, TRBV5-1 and TRBV20-1 among them.

Their target antigens are unknown. Sequencing libraries made from TCR beta cDNA carried unique molecular identifiers. TCRdb reanalysed the PCR reads using MiXCR and keeps one entry per CDR3 protein. The data hold about 810,000 distinct CDR3 sequences, with approximately 53% observed a single time. Material: blood. The source of these receptors is a girl aged 5-17 years with multiple sclerosis.

As to this clonotype: One end of the junction fails to match germline, which may point to a read error. The chain employs TRBV20-1 and TRBJ1-6; D is unclear. The length of the CDR3 is 13 residues. Germline V gene lookup returns CDR1 DFQATT and CDR2 SNEGSKA (reference sequence). The CDR3 coding sequence is TGTAGTGCTATAAGCTCCTATAATTCACCCCTCCACTTT. Encoded protein: CSAISSYNSPLHF.

This clonotype came up a few times. The gene calls are TRBV5-1 and TRBJ2-1; weak D call: TRBD1 (6 bases). Trimming cost V 4 bases and J 4 bases, with 18 bases left between them. This CDR3 contains 16 residues. The germline CDR1 and CDR2 sequences are SGHRS and YFSETQ. The CDR3 loop reads CASSPLGGGAYNEQFF. The CDR3 DNA reads TGCGCCAGCAGCCCCCTAGGGGGTGGGGCGTACAATGAGCAGTTCTTC.

This clonotype occurred a few times. This chain uses TRBV20-1 with TRBJ2-7, with TRBD1 identical over 10 bases. Germline assignment: CDR1 DFQATT and CDR2 SNEGSKA (reference sequence). J was trimmed by 0 bases and V by 4 bases; bases with no gene match: 6. CDR3 length: 15 amino acids. In DNA form, the CDR3 reads TGCAGTGCTACCCCGACAGGGGGCGGCTCCTACGAGCAGTACTTC. Amino acid sequence: CSATPTGGGSYEQYF.

In this sample, this clonotype turned up a few times. This sequence joins TRBV7-6 and TRBJ2-7; TRBD1 is a possible D gene (5 bases). V shed 2 bases and J shed 0 bases, with 11 bases lying between them. Germline-derived CDR1 and CDR2 are SGHVS and FNYEAQ. CDR3 size: 15 residues. The CDR3 nucleotides are TGTGCCAGCAGCTTATCAGGGCTCAGCTCCTACGAGCAGTACTTC. Translating it yields CASSLSGLSSYEQYF.

J is TRBJ2-7 and V is TRBV18; unclear D gene. CDR1 and CDR2 (germline): KGHSH, LQKENI. With 8 bases removed from V and 1 base from J, the gap between germline ends came to 9 bases. The CDR3 spans 12 residues. The chain's CDR3 is CASATLSYEQYF. The CDR3 nucleotides are TGTGCCAGCGCGACCCTTTCCTACGAGCAGTACTTC.

The gene calls are TRBV2 and TRBJ2-1, with D uncertain. Deletions cut 1 base from V and 8 bases from J, with 18 bases between. The CDR3 loop spans 16 amino acids. CDR1 is SNHLY and CDR2 is FYNNEI in the germline V gene. CDR3 DNA: TGTGCCAGCAGTGAAGGCGGTTGGGTGAATAGGGATGAGCAGTTCTTC. This encodes CASSEGGWVNRDEQFF.

This chain connects TRBV29-1 to TRBJ1-1; D remains ambiguous. Germline loops: CDR1 SQVTM, CDR2 ANQGSEA. This CDR3 contains 11 residues. V lost 6 bases to trimming and J lost 1 base, with 6 bases between them. DNA of the CDR3: TGCAGCGTCCCTAAGAACACTGAAGCTTTCTTT. Amino acid sequence: CSVPKNTEAFF.

The chain employs TRBV3-1 and TRBJ2-7; TRBD1 is a possible D gene (5 bases). The CDR3 runs to 14 residues. Germline CDR1 LGHDT, CDR2 YNNKEL (reference sequence). Deletions cut 2 bases from V and 1 base from J, with 9 bases between. The CDR3 protein is CASSQSRVSYEQYF. CDR3 sequence (DNA): TGTGCCAGCAGCCAAAGCAGGGTGTCCTACGAGCAGTACTTC.

The chain carries TRBV5-1 and TRBJ2-7, with D unresolved. V lost 7 bases and J 0 bases, leaving 17 bases between the germline ends. From germline, CDR1 is SGHRS and CDR2 YFSETQ. The CDR3 is made up of 15 amino acids. The CDR3 loop reads CASSNTGRGSYEQYF. Here the CDR3 DNA reads TGCGCCAGCTCAAATACCGGACGCGGCTCCTACGAGCAGTACTTC.

The sample holds a few counts of this clonotype. The J gene is TRBJ2-7, the V gene TRBV4-1; weak D call: TRBD2 (5 bases). Deletions cut 0 bases from V and 3 bases from J, with 21 bases between. Germline values: CDR1 MGHRA, CDR2 YSYEKL. The CDR3 runs to 18 residues. This CDR3 is CASSQDRALGGLIYEQYF. The CDR3 DNA reads as TGCGCCAGCAGCCAAGATCGGGCATTAGGTGGACTGATCTACGAGCAGTACTTC.

This clonotype has just one count. The chain carries TRBV5-1 and TRBJ2-6, with TRBD1 identical over 11 bases. This CDR3 comprises 17 residues. Losses at the gene ends were 4 bases for V and 4 bases for J; bases not matched to a gene: 7. CDR1 and CDR2 from the germline V gene are SGHRS and YFSETQ. The CDR3 DNA reads as TGCGCCAGCAGCCCCTGGACAGGGGGCGCCGGGGCCAACGTCCTGACTTTC. Protein: CASSPWTGGAGANVLTF. The full variable domain, completed using reference TRBV5-1 and TRBJ2-6, is KAGVTQTPRYLIKTRGQQVTLSCSPISGHRSVSWYQQTPGQGLQFLFEYFSETQRNKGNFPGRFSGRQFSNSRSEMNVSTLELGDSALYLCASSPWTGGAGANVLTFGAGSRLTVL.

The gene calls are TRBV6-6 and TRBJ1-1, with a tentative D call TRBD1 (6 bases). The CDR3 spans 15 residues. Germline assignment: CDR1 MNHNY and CDR2 SVGAGI (reference sequence). V was cut by 2 bases and J by 1 base, with 11 bases left in between. CDR3 residues: CASSYPLTGNTEAFF. Here the CDR3 DNA reads TGTGCCAGCAGTTACCCCTTGACAGGGAACACTGAAGCTTTCTTT.

This chain links TRBV29-1 with TRBJ1-3, with no clear D. V lost 3 bases to trimming and J lost 4 bases, with 10 bases between them. Germline values: CDR1 SQVTM, CDR2 ANQGSEA. The CDR3 loop spans 13 amino acids. CDR3: CSVDQEGGNTIYF. DNA of the CDR3: TGCAGCGTTGACCAGGAGGGAGGAAACACCATATATTTT.

This clonotype was counted a single time. The chain links TRBV7-3 to TRBJ2-4; D may be TRBD1 (6 bases). V lost 5 bases and J 0 bases, leaving 11 bases between the germline ends. Germline-derived CDR1 and CDR2 are SGHTA and FQGTGA. The CDR3 totals 15 residues. Written as DNA, the CDR3 is TGTGCCAGCAGCGTTGGACAGCTAGCCAAAAACATTCAGTACTTC. Its translation: CASSVGQLAKNIQYF.